This TCR beta chain is from a study of blood T cells in healthy people across ages. The V gene lost 7 bases and the J gene lost 7 bases, with 13 bases spanning the gap. The CDR3 contains 11 residues. Germline V lookup: CDR1 DFQATT, CDR2 SNEGSKA (reference sequence). There are a few counts of this clonotype. What it binds is unknown. Study results and caveats: There was no known CMV status for donors, so expanded clonotype changes were possibly confounded.

Then a second PCR, running about 7 to 11 cycles, was carried out with a sample-barcoded 5' primer and a J-beta primer mix. Researchers report that each sample yielded at least 2.5 million CDR3-containing paired-end reads. In TCRdb, the 5' RACE reads were re-called with MiXCR into one record per CDR3 protein. The sample has roughly 800,000 distinct CDR3 sequences; about three fifths are singletons. Specimen: blood. The genes are TRBV20-1 and TRBJ1-2; D unclear. This TCR was sampled from a young man in good health. CDR3 residues: CSGSGLGGYTF. CDR3 bases: TGCAGTGGGAGTGGTCTAGGTGGCTACACCTTC.